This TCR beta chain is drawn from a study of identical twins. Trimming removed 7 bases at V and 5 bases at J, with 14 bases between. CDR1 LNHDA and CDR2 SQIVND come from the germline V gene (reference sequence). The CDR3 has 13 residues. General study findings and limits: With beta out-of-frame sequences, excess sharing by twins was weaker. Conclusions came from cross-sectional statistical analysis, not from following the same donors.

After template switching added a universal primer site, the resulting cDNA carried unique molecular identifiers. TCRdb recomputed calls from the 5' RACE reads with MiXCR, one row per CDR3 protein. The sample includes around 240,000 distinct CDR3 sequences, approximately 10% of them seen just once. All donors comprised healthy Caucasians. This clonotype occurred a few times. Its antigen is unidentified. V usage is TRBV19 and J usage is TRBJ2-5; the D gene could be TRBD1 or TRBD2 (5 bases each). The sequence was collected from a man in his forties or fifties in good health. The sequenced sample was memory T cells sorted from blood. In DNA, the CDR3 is TGTGCCAGTACCTTTGGGGGTGGTGAGACCCAGTACTTC. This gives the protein CASTFGGGETQYF.